This record covers a single T cell receptor (beta chain). Its antigen remains unidentified. This specimen comes from a study of T cell responses to AZD1222 COVID-19 vaccine. Study observations and caveats: Spike-wide vaccine-associated CD4 TCRs dominated at 160-218 and 743-854. An increase in Spike-specific TCR breadth and depth was observed after two AZD1222 doses. Baseline seropositives among AZD1222 recipients totaled only five to seven.

Investigators merged groups given second doses at roughly 4 or roughly 12 weeks. The protocol was immunoSEQ multiplex PCR, while the TCRdb copy is restricted to in-frame clones and leaves out a portion. The repertoire has 98,000 or so clones, 70% to 85% of them found once; the top ten carry 13% to 15%. Trimming stripped 2 bases from V and 1 base from J, with 8 bases between. The CDR3 runs 14 residues. In germline, CDR1 is MGHRA, CDR2 YSYEKL. This material consisted of peripheral blood, taken 28 days after the second AZD1222 dose. This chain connects TRBV4-1 to TRBJ1-1, with a possible D match to TRBD1 (5 bases). This TCR came from an adult who received the AZD1222 COVID-19 vaccine. The CDR3: CASSQFQGNTEAFF. The CDR3 coding sequence is TGCGCCAGCAGCCAATTTCAGGGGAACACTGAAGCTTTCTTT.